This T cell receptor (beta chain) was recorded in a study of cytomegalovirus exposure and HLA in healthy donors. The PCR was carried out with 60 Vbeta primers and 13 Jbeta primers. Here immunoSEQ multiplex PCR was the method, and the copy in TCRdb shows in-frame clones only, minus some. The sample records 200,000 to 250,000 clones, more than 65% being singletons. V was shortened by 3 bases and J by 2 bases, with 10 bases between the two germline ends. Per germline, CDR1 MNHEY and CDR2 SMNVEV (reference sequence). The CDR3 has 14 amino acids. The chain combines TRBV27 with TRBJ2-5, with a weak D call TRBD2 (6 bases). The clonotype originates from a man younger than 35 in good health and CMV-seronegative. Material for sequencing was PBMCs. The CDR3 here is CASSFNGGQETQYF. In DNA form, the CDR3 reads TGTGCCAGCAGTTTTAACGGGGGACAAGAGACCCAGTACTTC.